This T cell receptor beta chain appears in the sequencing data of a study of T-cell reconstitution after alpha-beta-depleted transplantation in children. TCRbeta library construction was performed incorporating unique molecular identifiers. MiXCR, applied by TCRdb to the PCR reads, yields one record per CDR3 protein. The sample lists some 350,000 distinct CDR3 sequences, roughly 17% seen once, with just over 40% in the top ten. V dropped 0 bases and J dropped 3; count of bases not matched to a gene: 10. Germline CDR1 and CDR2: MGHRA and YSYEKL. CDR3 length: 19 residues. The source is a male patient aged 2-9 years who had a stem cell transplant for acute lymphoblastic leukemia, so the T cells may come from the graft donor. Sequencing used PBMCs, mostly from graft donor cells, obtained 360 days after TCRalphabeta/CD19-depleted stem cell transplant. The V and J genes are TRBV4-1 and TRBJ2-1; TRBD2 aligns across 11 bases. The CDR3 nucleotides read TGCGCCAGCAGCCAAGATCGGGTAATAGCGGGAGGGGGCTACAATGAGCAGTTCTTC. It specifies CASSQDRVIAGGGYNEQFF.